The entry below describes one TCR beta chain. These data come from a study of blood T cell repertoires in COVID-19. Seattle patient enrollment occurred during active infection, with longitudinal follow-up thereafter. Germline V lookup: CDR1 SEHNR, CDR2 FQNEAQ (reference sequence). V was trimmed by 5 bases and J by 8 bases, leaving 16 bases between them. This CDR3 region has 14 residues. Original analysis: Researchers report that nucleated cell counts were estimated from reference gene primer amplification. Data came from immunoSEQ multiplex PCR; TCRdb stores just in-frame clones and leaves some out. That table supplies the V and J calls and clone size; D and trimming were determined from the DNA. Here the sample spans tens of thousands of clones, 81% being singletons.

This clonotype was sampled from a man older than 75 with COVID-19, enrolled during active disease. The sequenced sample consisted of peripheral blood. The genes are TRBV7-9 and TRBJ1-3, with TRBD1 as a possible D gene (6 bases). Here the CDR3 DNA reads TGTGCCAGCAGCGTTAGAGGGGGTGGTGACACCATATATTTT. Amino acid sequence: CASSVRGGGDTIYF.